The T cell receptor beta chain described here comes from a study of blood T cells in healthy people across ages. The second PCR ran about 6 to 12 cycles with a sample-barcoded 5' primer and J-beta primers. Using its own MiXCR run on the 5' RACE reads, TCRdb lists one record per CDR3 protein. The repertoire consists of over 1,300,000 distinct CDR3 sequences, with around 59% occurring once and the leading ten covering roughly 7%. The length of the CDR3 is 18 residues. V was clipped by 5 bases and J by 2 bases; unmatched bases: 15. Germline-derived CDR1 and CDR2 are LGHNA and YSLEER. This rearrangement joins TRBV4-3 to TRBJ2-3; 8 bases align to TRBD2. Sequencing input: blood. The sequence was obtained from a young man in good health. CDR3 sequence: CASSEGRLAGGFTDTQYF. The CDR3 nucleotides read TGCGCCAGCAGCGAAGGACGACTGGCGGGGGGTTTCACAGATACGCAGTATTTT.